Listed here are 5 T cell receptor beta chains from one sample, sequenced in a study of blood T cell repertoires in COVID-19. Assay: immunoSEQ multiplex PCR; the TCRdb copy retains only in-frame clones and omits some. The sample shows over 200,000 clones, about 90% of them seen only once. Sequences were obtained from PBMCs or T cells enriched from blood (not recorded which). The receptors were gathered from a man aged 30 to 45 who had recovered from COVID-19.

The chain couples TRBV3-1 (or the pseudogene TRBV3-2) to TRBJ2-1, with D perhaps matching TRBD1 (6 bases). Trimming removed 3 bases from V and 15 bases from J, with 18 bases in between. Germline V gene lookup returns CDR1 LGHDT and CDR2 YNNKEL (reference sequence). The CDR3 has 13 amino acids. CDR3 nucleotide sequence: TGTGCCAGCAGCCAGCACGAGACAGGTTCTACGTTCTTC. This translates into CASSQHETGSTFF.

The V call is TRBV11-2, the J call TRBJ2-1; 11 nucleotides match TRBD2. After removal of 7 bases from V and 8 bases from J, the junction contained 7 bases not matched to a gene. The CDR3 length is 14 residues. Germline CDR1 SGHAT, CDR2 FQNNGV. CDR3 coding DNA: TGTGCCAGCACCAGGACTAGCGGGCCCCATGAGCAGTTCTTC. Residues: CASTRTSGPHEQFF. Supplemented by reference TRBV11-2 and TRBJ2-1, the full variable domain reads EAGVAQSPRYKIIEKRQSVAFWCNPISGHATLYWYQQILGQGPKLLIQFQNNGVVDDSQLPKDRFSAERLKGVDSTLKIQPAKLEDSAVYLCASTRTSGPHEQFFGPGTRLTVL.

The rearrangement joins TRBV5-4 to TRBJ1-2; possible D gene TRBD1, 5 bases. Germline V gene data show CDR1 as SGHNT and CDR2 as YYREEE (reference sequence). Trimming took 5 bases from V and 1 from J, leaving 21 bases between them. The CDR3 is made up of 17 amino acids. In nucleotides, the CDR3 is TGTGCCAGCAGGGGGGTCGACAACATGGGACTTAACTATGGCTACACCTTC. Translation: CASRGVDNMGLNYGYTF.

This clone was found once. The chain carries TRBV30 and TRBJ2-3; 11 nucleotides agree with TRBD2. Germline CDR1 GTSNPN, CDR2 SVGIG (reference sequence). Trimming took 2 bases from V and 6 from J; bases not matched to a gene: 10. The CDR3 has 16 amino acids. The CDR3 spells CAWSWGLAAQGDTQYF. The CDR3 DNA follows: TGTGCCTGGAGTTGGGGACTAGCGGCTCAGGGGGATACGCAGTATTTT.

The chain couples TRBV11-3 to TRBJ2-7, with TRBD1 as a possible D gene (6 bases). The CDR3 totals 12 residues. CDR1 is SGHNT and CDR2 is YENEEA in the germline V gene. V dropped 5 bases and J dropped 3 bases, with 8 bases sitting between them. Here the CDR3 reads CASSATGYEQYF. CDR3 DNA sequence: TGTGCCAGCAGCGCGACAGGCTACGAGCAGTACTTC.